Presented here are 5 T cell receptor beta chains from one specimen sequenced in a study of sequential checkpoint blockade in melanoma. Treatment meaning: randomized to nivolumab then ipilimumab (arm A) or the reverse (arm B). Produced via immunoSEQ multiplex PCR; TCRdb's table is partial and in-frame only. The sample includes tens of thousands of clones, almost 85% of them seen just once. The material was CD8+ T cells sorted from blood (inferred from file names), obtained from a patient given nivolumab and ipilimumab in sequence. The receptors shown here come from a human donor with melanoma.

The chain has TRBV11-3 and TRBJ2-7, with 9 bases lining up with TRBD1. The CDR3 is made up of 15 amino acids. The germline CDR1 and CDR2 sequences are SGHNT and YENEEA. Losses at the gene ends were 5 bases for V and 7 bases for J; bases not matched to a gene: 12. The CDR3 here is CASSEVRTGVGEQYF. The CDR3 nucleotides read TGTGCCAGCAGCGAGGTGAGGACAGGGGTGGGGGAGCAGTACTTC.

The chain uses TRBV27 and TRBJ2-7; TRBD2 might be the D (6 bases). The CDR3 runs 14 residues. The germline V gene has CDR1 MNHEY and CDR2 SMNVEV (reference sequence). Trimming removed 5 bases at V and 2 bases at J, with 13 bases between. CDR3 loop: CASSLRGATYEQYF. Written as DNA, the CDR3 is TGTGCCAGCAGTCTCCGCGGGGCGACCTACGAGCAGTACTTC.

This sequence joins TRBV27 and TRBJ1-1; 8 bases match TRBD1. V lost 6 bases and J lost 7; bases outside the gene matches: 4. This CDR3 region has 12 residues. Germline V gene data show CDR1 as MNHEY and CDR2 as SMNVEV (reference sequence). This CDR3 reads CASSPQGDEAFF. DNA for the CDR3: TGTGCCAGCAGCCCACAGGGGGATGAAGCTTTCTTT.

CDR3 sequence: CASSFKGVNEKLFF. CDR3 sequence (DNA): TGTGCCAGCAGTTTTAAGGGGGTTAATGAAAAACTGTTTTTT. This chain uses TRBV28 with TRBJ1-4, with a weak D call TRBD1 (6 bases). The V gene's germline CDR1 is MDHEN and CDR2 SYDVKM. The CDR3 length is 14 residues. Trimming left V 3 bases short and J 4 bases short, with 9 bases between.

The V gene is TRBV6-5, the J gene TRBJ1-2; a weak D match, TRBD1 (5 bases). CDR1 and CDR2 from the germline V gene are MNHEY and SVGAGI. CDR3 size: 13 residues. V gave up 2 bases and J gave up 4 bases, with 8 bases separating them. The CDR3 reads CASSYRQFYGYTF. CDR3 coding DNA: TGTGCCAGCAGTTACCGACAGTTCTATGGCTACACCTTC.